These 29 T cell receptor beta chains were sequenced from one sample in a study of glioma-infiltrating T cells. Using RNA template, CDR3s of TCR alpha and beta were amplified with iRepertoire arm-PCR. TCRdb passed the multiplex PCR reads through MiXCR, listing each CDR3 protein once. The table lists under 200,000 distinct CDR3 sequences, around 40% of them singletons. The sample comprised glioma tissue, nonneoplastic brain tissue, or PBMCs (not recorded which). All receptors come from a human donor with low-grade glioma or glioblastoma, undergoing nonglioma brain surgery, or in good health (not recorded which).

This clonotype was seen at least ten times. The chain recombines TRBV28 with TRBJ2-7; D unresolved. Germline CDR1 and CDR2: MDHEN and SYDVKM. The CDR3 has 12 amino acids. Trimming removed 1 base from V and 6 bases from J, with 7 bases in between. As DNA, the CDR3 is TGTGCCAGCAGTTTATCCGCGGCCGAGCAGTACTTC. Translating it yields CASSLSAAEQYF.

The sample holds many counts of this clonotype. This chain connects TRBV20-1 to TRBJ2-3; 7 nucleotides line up with TRBD2. Germline trimming cut 6 bases from V and 6 bases from J; bases unmatched to any gene: 12. This CDR3 comprises 14 residues. CDR1 and CDR2 from the germline V gene are DFQATT and SNEGSKA (reference sequence). The CDR3 DNA sequence: TGCAGTGCCCAGCGGGGTAGCGTTCCTGATACGCAGTATTTT. This gives the protein CSAQRGSVPDTQYF.

Concerning this clonotype itself: With a much larger clone just one base away, this may be a read error. The CDR3 bases are TGCAGTGCTAGAGAGGGACCGAGCTGTCGGGAGAGGGTATCCGGGGAGCTGTTTTTT. This gives the protein CSAREGPSCRERVSGELFF. This chain uses TRBV20-1 with TRBJ2-2; maybe TRBD2 (6 bases). V dropped 0 bases and J dropped 6 bases, with 26 bases sitting between them. The V gene's germline CDR1 is DFQATT and CDR2 SNEGSKA (reference sequence). The CDR3 is made up of 19 amino acids.

This clonotype was counted ten times or more. J is TRBJ1-5 and V is TRBV2; D unclear. The V gene lost 0 bases and the J gene lost 7 bases, with 13 bases spanning the gap. The CDR3 runs 15 residues. Germline-derived CDR1 and CDR2 are SNHLY and FYNNEI. In nucleotides, the CDR3 is TGTGCCAGCAGTGAAGCGCGCGGACCTGAACAGCCCCAGCATTTT. Encoded protein: CASSEARGPEQPQHF.

Remarks on this clonotype: A clone one base away is much larger, so this may be a read error. CDR3 DNA: TGTGCCAGCCGACGGACGGCCACCCTGGACTATCAGCCCCAGCATTTT. Translation gives CASRRTATLDYQPQHF. V and J are TRBV28 and TRBJ1-5; D is ambiguous. Looked up from germline, CDR1 is MDHEN and CDR2 is SYDVKM. The germline V and J ends were trimmed by 8 bases and 5 bases, with 22 bases remaining between them. This CDR3 is 16 amino acids long.

This clonotype was counted only a few times. The rearrangement joins TRBV7-3 to TRBJ2-3; unclear D gene. V was trimmed by 3 bases and J by 1 base, leaving 17 bases between them. This CDR3 region has 17 residues. Germline V gene lookup returns CDR1 SGHTA and CDR2 FQGTGA. The DNA for the CDR3 is TGTGCCAGCAGCTTTTCCCTCTCTAGGTTGCGCACAGATACGCAGTATTTT. This sequence encodes CASSFSLSRLRTDTQYF.

The V call is TRBV20-1, the J call TRBJ1-1; weak D call: TRBD1 (5 bases). The CDR3 spans 13 residues. Germline CDR1 is DFQATT and CDR2 is SNEGSKA (reference sequence). The ends were cut back, 6 bases at V and 1 base at J, with 12 bases in the middle. The CDR3 spells CSAHQTGNTEAFF. DNA of the CDR3: TGCAGTGCACACCAAACAGGGAACACTGAAGCTTTCTTT.

A remark on this clonotype: This may be a read error, as it is one base from a much larger clone. This chain joins TRBV2 and TRBJ2-1; the match to TRBD2 covers 7 bases. CDR3 length: 15 residues. Germline CDR1 SNHLY, CDR2 FYNNEI. DNA of the CDR3: TGTGCCAGCAGTGATAGTCAGGGAGGGTACAATGAGCAGCTCTTC. As protein: CASSDSQGGYNEQLF.

With respect to this clonotype: The junction differs from germline at one of its ends, possibly a read error. DNA for the CDR3: TGTGCCATCAGCTTACAAGTCTCGGATACGCAGTATTTT. It is translated as CAISLQVSDTQYF. The chain combines TRBV7-2 with TRBJ2-3; D is ambiguous. The germline V gene has CDR1 SGHTA and CDR2 FQGNSA. CDR3 length equals 13 residues. The full variable domain, rest sourced from reference TRBV7-2 and TRBJ2-3, is GAGVSQSPSNKVTEKGKDVELRCDPISGHTALYWYRQSLGQGLEFLIYFQGNSAPDKSGLPSDRFSAERTGGSVSTLTIQRTQQEDSAVYLCAISLQVSDTQYFGPGTRLTVL.

This clonotype occurred many times. V and J are TRBV5-1 and TRBJ1-1; D is unresolved. The CDR3 is made up of 13 amino acids. CDR1 and CDR2 from the germline V gene are SGHRS and YFSETQ. V was pared by 1 base and J by 1 base, with 5 bases between. Written as DNA, the CDR3 is TGCGCCAGCAGCTTGCGGGGGAACACTGAAGCTTTCTTT. It is translated as CASSLRGNTEAFF.

This clonotype was observed many times. The genes are TRBV7-8 and TRBJ1-1; D not resolved. The CDR3 runs 13 residues. CDR1 and CDR2 (germline): SGHVS, FQNEAQ. V was clipped by 5 bases and J by 0 bases, with 7 bases between them. CDR3 nucleotide sequence: TGTGCCAGCAGCCCCTCGGTGAACACTGAAGCTTTCTTT. It translates to CASSPSVNTEAFF.

The gene calls are TRBV7-2 and TRBJ2-7; TRBD2 agrees at 12 bases. The germline V gene encodes CDR1 SGHTA and CDR2 FQGNSA. This CDR3 region has 15 residues. Losses at the gene ends were 8 bases for V and 4 bases for J; bases not matched to a gene: 9. The CDR3 sequence is CASGPGLAGLYEQYF. The CDR3 DNA reads as TGTGCCAGCGGCCCGGGACTAGCGGGCTTATACGAGCAGTACTTC.

This chain connects TRBV7-2 to TRBJ2-1; TRBD2 agrees at 11 bases. CDR1 and CDR2 (germline): SGHTA, FQGNSA. The CDR3 is made up of 17 amino acids. V was clipped by 4 bases and J by 4 bases; unmatched bases: 9. The CDR3 nucleotides are TGTGCCAGCAGCTGCCACTGGACTAGCGGGCAGTACAATGAGCAGTTCTTC. It encodes CASSCHWTSGQYNEQFF.

This clonotype was seen many times. The chain joins TRBV20-1 to TRBJ2-7; possibly TRBD1 for D (5 bases). Germline CDR1 is DFQATT and CDR2 is SNEGSKA (reference sequence). The CDR3 loop spans 14 amino acids. The V gene lost 4 bases and the J gene lost 2 bases, with 15 bases spanning the gap. CDR3 loop: CSAINSGFPYEQYF. The CDR3 DNA reads TGCAGTGCTATAAATTCAGGGTTCCCCTACGAGCAGTACTTC.

In the case of this clonotype: Sequence at one end of the junction differs from germline and may be a read error. The V gene is TRBV6-1, the J gene TRBJ1-5; a weak D match, TRBD1 (5 bases). Germline V gives CDR1 MNHNS, CDR2 SASEGT. This CDR3 is 13 amino acids long. In nucleotides, the CDR3 is TGTGCCAGCTTTGGGACGATCAATCAGCCCCATCATTTT. Amino acids: CASFGTINQPHHF.

In its sample, this clonotype was seen many times. The rearrangement uses TRBV28 and TRBJ2-7, with 7 bases identical to TRBD1. Germline-derived CDR1 and CDR2 are MDHEN and SYDVKM. Trimming took 6 bases from V and 3 from J; bases not matched to a gene: 5. The CDR3 extends over 13 amino acids. The CDR3 here is CASRTGVVYEQYF. The DNA of the CDR3 is TGTGCCAGCAGAACAGGGGTAGTCTACGAGCAGTACTTC.

This clonotype appeared many times. The chain is built from TRBV25-1 and TRBJ2-7, with a possible D match to TRBD1 (6 bases). Trimming shortened V by 8 bases and J by 3 bases, and 8 bases separated the two germline ends. This CDR3 is 11 amino acids long. CDR1 is MGHDK and CDR2 is SYGVNS in the germline V gene. As DNA, the CDR3 is TGTGCCAGCGTCAGGGGCTACGAGCAGTACTTC. Amino acid sequence: CASVRGYEQYF.

As to this clonotype: One junction end does not reproduce the germline sequence, and a read error may be involved. The chain recombines TRBV6-9 with TRBJ1-1; D gene uncertain. The CDR3 has 14 residues. Looked up from germline, CDR1 is MNHGY and CDR2 is SVAAGI. CDR3 protein: CASSHTAMNTEALF. CDR3 sequence (DNA): TGTGCCAGCAGTCATACAGCGATGAACACTGAAGCTTTATTT.

The table lists this clonotype with many counts. V usage is TRBV6-2 or TRBV6-3 and J usage is TRBJ2-1; 7 bases are a match to TRBD2. V lost 4 bases, J lost 7 bases, and 7 bases stayed unmatched. The CDR3 runs to 14 residues. Looked up from germline, CDR1 is MNHEY and CDR2 is SVGEGT. The CDR3 DNA follows: TGTGCCAGCAGTTTCCCCGGCGGGAGTAATGAGCAGTTCTTC. As protein: CASSFPGGSNEQFF.

This clonotype appeared many times. V and J are TRBV20-1 and TRBJ2-1; 8 bases fit TRBD2. V lost 3 bases to trimming and J lost 0 bases; unmatched junction nucleotides: 1. Germline V lookup: CDR1 DFQATT, CDR2 SNEGSKA (reference sequence). The CDR3 runs to 14 residues. The CDR3 sequence is CSASGTSSYNEQFF. The CDR3 coding sequence is TGCAGTGCTAGTGGGACTAGCTCCTACAATGAGCAGTTCTTC.

The chain employs TRBV28 and TRBJ2-5, with D unclear. The CDR3 sequence is 11 residues long. Germline values: CDR1 MDHEN, CDR2 SYDVKM. Trimming pared 9 bases from V and 5 bases from J, leaving 10 bases between. In nucleotides, the CDR3 is TGTGCCAGTTTGTATGTCGAGACCCAGTACTTC. It encodes CASLYVETQYF. The whole variable domain, filled in from reference TRBV28 and TRBJ2-5, reads DVKVTQSSRYLVKRTGEKVFLECVQDMDHENMFWYRQDPGLGLRLIYFSYDVKMKEKGDIPEGYSVSREKKERFSLILESASTNQTSMYLCASLYVETQYFGPGTRLLVL.

This clonotype came up a few times. The rearrangement uses TRBV5-1 and TRBJ2-1; weak D call: TRBD2 (6 bases). Looked up from germline, CDR1 is SGHRS and CDR2 is YFSETQ. The CDR3 contains 13 residues. The V end was cut by 3 bases, the J end by 5 bases, with 9 bases between. In DNA form, the CDR3 reads TGCGCCAGCAGCTCGGGACTTGACAATGAGCAGTTCTTC. Translating it yields CASSSGLDNEQFF.

As for this clonotype: With a much larger clone just one base away, this may be a read error. This chain uses TRBV20-1 with TRBJ2-7; possibly TRBD1 or TRBD2 for D (5 bases each). The CDR3 sequence is 14 residues long. Between the trimmed V and J ends, which lost 7 bases and 3 bases, there was a span of 19 bases. Germline V gene sequence: CDR1 DFQATT, CDR2 SNEGSKA (reference sequence). For the CDR3, the DNA is TGCAGTGGGGTGCGGGCAGGGTCTGTCTACGAGCAGTACTTC. Translation gives CSGVRAGSVYEQYF.

This clonotype was picked up many times. The J gene is TRBJ2-7, the V gene TRBV20-1; 7 bases are shared with TRBD1. Germline V gene data show CDR1 as DFQATT and CDR2 as SNEGSKA (reference sequence). Trimming removed 0 bases from V and 4 bases from J; junction bases left unmatched: 18. The CDR3 consists of 18 residues. In nucleotides, the CDR3 is TGCAGTGCTAGAGACTTGAGAACCAGAGGACAGGTAGGGTACGAGCAGTACTTC. Residues: CSARDLRTRGQVGYEQYF.

The rearrangement joins TRBV4-1 to TRBJ2-5; D remains unclear. Germline V gene data show CDR1 as MGHRA and CDR2 as YSYEKL. CDR3 length: 14 residues. V gave up 1 base and J gave up 8 bases, with 14 bases separating them. The CDR3 protein is CASSQVGGLRTQYF. CDR3 in DNA: TGCGCCAGCAGCCAAGTAGGTGGGCTTAGAACCCAGTACTTC.

Ten or more counts support this clonotype. The chain recombines TRBV20-1 with TRBJ2-3, with 10 bases identical to TRBD1. The trim removed 5 bases at V and 4 bases at J, leaving 6 bases unmatched. Germline CDR1 and CDR2: DFQATT and SNEGSKA (reference sequence). The CDR3 extends over 14 amino acids. CDR3 loop: CSAVDRGRADTQYF. The CDR3 DNA is TGCAGTGCTGTGGACAGGGGGAGGGCAGATACGCAGTATTTT.

This clonotype came up once. The genes are TRBV29-1 and TRBJ1-1; D might be TRBD1 (5 bases). The CDR3 is 13 amino acids. With 8 bases removed from V and 6 bases from J, the gap between germline ends came to 19 bases. Germline CDR1 is SQVTM and CDR2 is ANQGSEA. DNA for the CDR3: TGCAGCTTCGGCCAGGGTACACACGCTGAAGCTTTCTTT. This sequence encodes CSFGQGTHAEAFF.

Worth noting for this clonotype: This clone may be a read error of a much larger clone one base away. V usage is TRBV6-6 and J usage is TRBJ1-5, with a tentative D call TRBD1 (5 bases). Germline V lookup: CDR1 MNHNY, CDR2 SVGAGI (reference sequence). V was clipped by 5 bases and J by 2 bases, with 13 bases between them. CDR3 length equals 15 residues. This CDR3 is CASSMDGGGNQPQHF. Written as DNA, the CDR3 is TGTGCCAGCAGTATGGACGGGGGGGGCAATCAGCCCCAGCATTTT.

CDR3 sequence reads: CAGRTSGRSEQFF. Written as DNA, the CDR3 is TGTGCCGGTAGGACTAGCGGGAGAAGTGAGCAGTTCTTC. This sequence joins TRBV6-2 or TRBV6-3 and TRBJ2-1; 13 bases fit TRBD2. CDR3 length: 13 residues. The V gene end was trimmed by 11 bases and the J gene end by 9 bases; junction bases not matched to a gene: 7. Germline CDR1 reads MNHEY; CDR2 reads SVGEGT.